This TCR beta chain was sequenced in a study of blood T cell repertoires in COVID-19. As for the study in general: COVID-19 samples, acute and convalescent, were from the United States, Italy and Spain. The cDNA or gDNA used as material had been derived from T cells, B-cell-depleted T cells, or PBMCs.

Original data processing: Reference gene primer amplification gave nucleated cell count estimates. Using immunoSEQ multiplex PCR, the repertoire was profiled, and TCRdb retains in-frame clones only, with some absent. V and J calls and clone size are given by that table; D and trimming were obtained from the DNA. The sample records 150,000 to 200,000 clones, 80% to 90% being singletons. The V gene's germline CDR1 is SGHTS and CDR2 YDEGEE. This CDR3 has 18 amino acids. The V end was cut by 1 base, the J end by 0 bases, with 17 bases between. This chain links TRBV5-8 with TRBJ1-5; the D gene is possibly TRBD1 (6 bases). Sequenced input: peripheral blood. The origin of this receptor is a woman at least 80 years old with acute or convalescent COVID-19. The CDR3, as DNA: TGTGCCAGCAGCTTGTGGGACACCCGACTTTATAGCAATCAGCCCCAGCATTTT. Encoded protein: CASSLWDTRLYSNQPQHF.